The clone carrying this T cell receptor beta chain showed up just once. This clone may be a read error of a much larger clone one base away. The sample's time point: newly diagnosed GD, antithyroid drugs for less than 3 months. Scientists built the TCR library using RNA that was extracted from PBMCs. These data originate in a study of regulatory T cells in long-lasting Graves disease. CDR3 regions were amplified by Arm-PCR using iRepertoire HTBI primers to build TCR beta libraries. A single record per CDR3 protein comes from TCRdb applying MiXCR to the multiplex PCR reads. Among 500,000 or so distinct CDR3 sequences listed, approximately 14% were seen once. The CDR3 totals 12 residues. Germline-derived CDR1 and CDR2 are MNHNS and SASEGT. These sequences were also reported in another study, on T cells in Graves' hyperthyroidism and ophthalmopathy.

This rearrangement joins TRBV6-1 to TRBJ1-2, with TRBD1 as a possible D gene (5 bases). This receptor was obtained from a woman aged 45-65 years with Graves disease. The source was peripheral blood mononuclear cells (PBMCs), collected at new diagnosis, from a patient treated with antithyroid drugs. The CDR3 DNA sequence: TGTGCCGGCAGTATACAGGTTTCCGGCTACACCTTC. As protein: CAGSIQVSGYTF.